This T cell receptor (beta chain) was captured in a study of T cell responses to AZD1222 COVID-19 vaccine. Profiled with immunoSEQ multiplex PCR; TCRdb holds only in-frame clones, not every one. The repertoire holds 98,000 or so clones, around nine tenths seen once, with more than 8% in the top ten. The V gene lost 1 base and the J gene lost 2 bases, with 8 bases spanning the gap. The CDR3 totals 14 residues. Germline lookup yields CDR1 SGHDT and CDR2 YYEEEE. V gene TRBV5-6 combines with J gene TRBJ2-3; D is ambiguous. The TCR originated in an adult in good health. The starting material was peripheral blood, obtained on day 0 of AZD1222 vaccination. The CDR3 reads CASSLRVTTDTQYF. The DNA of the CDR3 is TGTGCCAGCAGCTTGAGGGTGACCACAGATACGCAGTATTTT.